Presented here are 30 T cell receptor beta chains from one specimen sequenced in a study of graft-versus-host responses after intestinal transplantation. Profiling relied on immunoSEQ multiplex PCR, and the TCRdb table lists in-frame clones only, not all of them. The table shows approximately 82,000 clones, with roughly 93% occurring only once. These TCRs are of unknown antigen specificity. Source: unstimulated CD8+ T cells sorted from spleen or lymph node cells, taken before transplant. These receptors were taken from a human donor who was the organ donor for an intestinal transplant.

The chain uses TRBV27 and TRBJ1-6; 7 positions agree with TRBD1. The CDR3 is 11 residues long. The germline V gene has CDR1 MNHEY and CDR2 SMNVEV (reference sequence). J was trimmed by 15 bases and V by 4 bases; bases with no gene match: 3. CDR3 loop: CASSSGTDLHF. In DNA form, the CDR3 reads TGTGCCAGCAGTTCAGGGACAGACCTCCACTTT.

The chain is built from TRBV15 and TRBJ1-1, with a tentative D call TRBD1 (5 bases). Germline assignment: CDR1 LNHNV and CDR2 YYDKDF (reference sequence). The CDR3 spans 15 residues. The germline V and J ends were trimmed by 1 base and 5 bases, with 14 bases remaining between them. The CDR3 loop is CATSRVREVVTEAFF. The CDR3 nucleotides read TGTGCCACCAGCAGAGTCAGGGAGGTGGTGACTGAAGCTTTCTTT.

V usage is TRBV30 and J usage is TRBJ2-7; D is unclear. Trimming took off 2 bases at V and 3 bases at J, with 2 bases between the two ends. This CDR3 contains 10 residues. Germline values: CDR1 GTSNPN, CDR2 SVGIG (reference sequence). The CDR3 protein is CAWSLYEQYF. The CDR3 bases are TGTGCCTGGAGTCTCTACGAGCAGTACTTC.

This chain uses TRBV15 with TRBJ2-7; a possible D gene is TRBD2 (6 bases). V was clipped by 3 bases and J by 5 bases, with 20 bases between them. There are 16 residues in the CDR3. Germline CDR1 and CDR2: LNHNV and YYDKDF (reference sequence). The CDR3 DNA reads as TGTGCCACCAGCAGTGCGCAATCGGGACTTACTAACGAGCAGTACTTC. Its protein is CATSSAQSGLTNEQYF.

This clone was counted a single time. V is TRBV28 and J is TRBJ2-2; the D is unclear. The CDR3 runs 16 residues. Germline lookup yields CDR1 MDHEN and CDR2 SYDVKM. Trimming took off 2 bases at V and 4 bases at J, with 14 bases between the two ends. The CDR3 is CASSLDPPTGTGELFF. DNA for the CDR3: TGTGCCAGCAGTTTAGATCCCCCCACCGGCACCGGGGAGCTGTTTTTT.

The chain combines TRBV5-1 with TRBJ2-1; perhaps TRBD2 as D (7 bases). Germline V gene sequence: CDR1 SGHRS, CDR2 YFSETQ. The CDR3 spans 15 residues. V shed 3 bases and J shed 0 bases, with 10 bases lying between them. CDR3 sequence reads: CASSSGGPSYNEQFF. CDR3 in DNA: TGCGCCAGCAGCTCCGGGGGGCCCTCCTACAATGAGCAGTTCTTC.

The rearrangement joins TRBV11-2 to TRBJ2-1; 9 nucleotides match TRBD2. This CDR3 is 15 amino acids long. CDR1 is SGHAT and CDR2 is FQNNGV in the germline V gene. V was clipped by 3 bases and J by 9 bases; unmatched bases: 9. CDR3 region: CASSFPSSGIPEQFF. CDR3 sequence (DNA): TGTGCCAGCAGCTTCCCATCTAGCGGGATCCCTGAGCAGTTCTTC.

This clone was counted once. V and J are TRBV29-1 and TRBJ2-5, with 10 bases aligning to TRBD2. This CDR3 spans 15 amino acids. The J segment lost 5 bases and the V segment lost 6 bases, leaving 12 bases of the junction unmatched. Germline loops: CDR1 SQVTM, CDR2 ANQGSEA. Written as DNA, the CDR3 is TGCAGCGTGGCCGGGACTAGCGAGGCGTGGGAGACCCAGTACTTC. Residues: CSVAGTSEAWETQYF. The entire variable domain, with the rest obtained from reference TRBV29-1 and TRBJ2-5, is as follows: SAVISQKPSRDICQRGTSLTIQCQVDSQVTMMFWYRQQPGQSLTLIATANQGSEATYESGFVIDKFPISRPNLTFSTLTVSNMSPEDSSIYLCSVAGTSEAWETQYFGPGTRLLVL.

In this sample, this clone turned up once. V gene TRBV28 combines with J gene TRBJ2-7; 14 bases are shared with TRBD2. The V and J ends lost 5 bases and 6 bases, in that order; junction bases with no gene match: 9. CDR3 length equals 16 residues. Germline-derived CDR1 and CDR2 are MDHEN and SYDVKM. The CDR3 loop reads CASSHGTSGSFGEQYF. The CDR3 region has the DNA TGTGCCAGCAGTCACGGGACTAGCGGGAGTTTCGGCGAGCAGTACTTC. Full variable domain (remainder filled in from reference TRBV28 and TRBJ2-7): DVKVTQSSRYLVKRTGEKVFLECVQDMDHENMFWYRQDPGLGLRLIYFSYDVKMKEKGDIPEGYSVSREKKERFSLILESASTNQTSMYLCASSHGTSGSFGEQYFGPGTRLTVT.

This rearrangement joins TRBV6-5 to TRBJ2-7; D unresolved. The CDR3 is 11 residues long. The ends were cut back, 8 bases at V and 3 bases at J, with 8 bases in the middle. From germline, CDR1 is MNHEY and CDR2 SVGAGI. CDR3 nucleotide sequence: TGTGCCAGCGCAGGCTACTACGAGCAGTACTTC. It specifies CASAGYYEQYF.

The chain's CDR3 is CASSQGPSGNTDTQYF. CDR3 bases: TGCGCCAGCAGCCAAGGCCCTAGCGGGAACACAGATACGCAGTATTTT. The chain links TRBV4-3 to TRBJ2-3; 9 nucleotides line up with TRBD2. Germline V CDR1 and CDR2: LGHNA, YSLEER. After removal of 1 base from V and 2 bases from J, the junction contained 4 bases not matched to a gene. The CDR3 length is 16 residues.

CDR3 bases: TGTGCCAGCACCCAGGAGGGGAGTCGGGAGCAGTACTTC. Translating gives CASTQEGSREQYF. The chain joins TRBV2 to TRBJ2-7, with D perhaps TRBD2 (6 bases). Between the trimmed V and J ends, which lost 7 bases and 7 bases, there was a span of 17 bases. Germline V gene lookup returns CDR1 SNHLY and CDR2 FYNNEI. This CDR3 is 13 amino acids long.

V and J are TRBV28 and TRBJ2-4; tentative D call: TRBD2 (7 bases). The CDR3 has 16 amino acids. Trimming shortened V by 8 bases and J by 0 bases, and 17 bases separated the two germline ends. Germline CDR1 reads MDHEN; CDR2 reads SYDVKM. The CDR3 DNA is TGTGCCAGCCGTGGTGAGGGGGGGGGAGCCAAAAACATTCAGTACTTC. Protein: CASRGEGGGAKNIQYF.

The V gene is TRBV2, the J gene TRBJ2-5; 7 nucleotides match TRBD1. The CDR3 extends over 18 amino acids. CDR1 is SNHLY and CDR2 is FYNNEI in the germline V gene. Trimming at V came to 6 bases and at J to 1 base, leaving 17 bases not matched to a gene. The CDR3 coding sequence is TGTGCCAGCAGCTGGGGTCCCTGGGGGACAGTCGCCCAAGAGACCCAGTACTTC. Translation gives CASSWGPWGTVAQETQYF.

The chain combines TRBV7-2 with TRBJ2-7; weak D call: TRBD1 (5 bases). Germline values: CDR1 SGHTA, CDR2 FQGNSA. CDR3 length: 14 residues. V lost 4 bases to trimming and J lost 2 bases, with 12 bases between them. The CDR3 spells CASSSTQGPYEQYF. For the CDR3, the DNA is TGTGCCAGCAGCTCCACCCAGGGTCCCTACGAGCAGTACTTC.

The gene calls are TRBV7-2 and TRBJ2-7, with D tentatively TRBD2 (6 bases). Germline CDR1 reads SGHTA; CDR2 reads FQGNSA. V was clipped by 2 bases and J by 3 bases, with 14 bases between them. The CDR3 extends over 15 amino acids. DNA for the CDR3: TGTGCCAGCAGCTTATGGGGTGGAGGGTTCTACGAGCAGTACTTC. Its protein product is CASSLWGGGFYEQYF.

The chain employs TRBV7-9 and TRBJ2-7; D might be TRBD2 (6 bases). CDR3 length: 15 residues. The V end was cut by 4 bases, the J end by 0 bases, with 13 bases between. Germline V gene sequence: CDR1 SEHNR, CDR2 FQNEAQ (reference sequence). The DNA of the CDR3 is TGTGCCAGCAGCTCGGGACTCTCGAGCTCCTACGAGCAGTACTTC. Protein product: CASSSGLSSSYEQYF.

The chain has TRBV27 and TRBJ2-1; TRBD2 matches 10 bases. The CDR3 runs 15 residues. With V trimmed by 8 bases and J by 7 bases, 11 bases remained unmatched. Germline V gene sequence: CDR1 MNHEY, CDR2 SMNVEV (reference sequence). This CDR3 is CASGLSGRAGNEQFF. The DNA of the CDR3 is TGTGCCAGCGGACTCAGCGGGAGGGCCGGTAATGAGCAGTTCTTC.

J is TRBJ2-1 and V is TRBV27; TRBD2 matches at 13 bases. The V gene's germline CDR1 is MNHEY and CDR2 SMNVEV (reference sequence). Unmatched junction bases numbered 7, after V lost 5 bases and J lost 6 bases. CDR3 length: 16 residues. The CDR3: CASSASGLAGSNEQFF. CDR3 coding DNA: TGTGCCAGCAGTGCCTCGGGACTAGCGGGATCCAATGAGCAGTTCTTC.

In this sample, this clone turned up a few times. The chain recombines TRBV6-6 with TRBJ1-2; the D is unclear. CDR1 is MNHNY, CDR2 SVGAGI, per germline (reference sequence). There are 12 residues in the CDR3. V dropped 7 bases and J dropped 4 bases, with 10 bases sitting between them. The CDR3 reads CASNAGSYGYTF. CDR3 nucleotides: TGTGCCAGCAACGCGGGGAGCTATGGCTACACCTTC.

The chain combines TRBV19 with TRBJ2-3; D call uncertain. The CDR3 spans 14 residues. Trimming left V 5 bases short and J 2 bases short, with 11 bases between. Germline values: CDR1 LNHDA, CDR2 SQIVND (reference sequence). The CDR3: CASSLMGTTDTQYF. CDR3 coding DNA: TGTGCCAGTAGTCTCATGGGCACCACAGATACGCAGTATTTT.

The rearrangement links TRBV28 to TRBJ2-5, with D tentatively TRBD2 (6 bases). This CDR3 region has 15 residues. The germline CDR1 and CDR2 sequences are MDHEN and SYDVKM. V lost 9 bases and J lost 9, with 26 bases in between. CDR3 loop: CASLGDSSAQGAQYF. In DNA form, the CDR3 reads TGTGCCAGTTTAGGGGATTCTAGCGCCCAAGGGGCCCAGTACTTC.

The gene calls are TRBV7-9 and TRBJ2-7; D is perhaps TRBD2 (6 bases). The V end lost 5 bases, the J end lost 3 bases, and 14 bases lay between the germline ends. The V gene's germline CDR1 is SEHNR and CDR2 FQNEAQ (reference sequence). The CDR3 runs to 14 residues. CDR3 sequence: CASSVTGGIYEQYF. DNA for the CDR3: TGTGCCAGCAGCGTTACAGGAGGGATCTACGAGCAGTACTTC.

The chain has TRBV30 and TRBJ2-3; D remains ambiguous. V lost 8 bases, J lost 2 bases, and 8 bases lay in between. The CDR3 consists of 11 residues. Germline CDR1 reads GTSNPN; CDR2 reads SVGIG (reference sequence). CDR3 residues: CAGYYTDTQYF. The CDR3 DNA reads TGTGCCGGTTACTACACAGATACGCAGTATTTT.

The chain recombines TRBV6-5 with TRBJ1-2, with 7 bases lining up with TRBD1. In germline, CDR1 is MNHEY, CDR2 SVGAGI. Trimming cost V 4 bases and J 4 bases; bases outside gene matches: 9. The CDR3 runs to 15 residues. The CDR3 coding sequence is TGTGCCAGCAGTTCAGGGGACAGCCCGTTCTATGGCTACACCTTC. This sequence encodes CASSSGDSPFYGYTF.

The chain combines TRBV2 with TRBJ2-3; D might be TRBD1 (7 bases). Germline V gene lookup returns CDR1 SNHLY and CDR2 FYNNEI. V lost 11 bases and J lost 3, with 15 bases in between. This CDR3 is 13 amino acids long. The CDR3 DNA is TGTGCCGGGCACCCAGGGGGGACAGATACGCAGTATTTT. It codes for CAGHPGGTDTQYF.

This clone was seen only once. Here the CDR3 DNA reads TGTGCCAGCAGTGGATCCGCGCCGAGACACAGCACTGAGCAGTTCTTC. It is translated as CASSGSAPRHSTEQFF. V gene TRBV2 combines with J gene TRBJ2-1; D call uncertain. Germline loops: CDR1 SNHLY, CDR2 FYNNEI. This CDR3 region has 16 residues. V gave up 4 bases and J gave up 9 bases, with 22 bases separating them.

V gene TRBV28 combines with J gene TRBJ2-7; TRBD1 matches at 8 bases. After removal of 2 bases from V and 7 bases from J, the junction contained 13 bases not matched to a gene. CDR3 length: 16 amino acids. Per the germline V gene, CDR1 is MDHEN and CDR2 is SYDVKM. CDR3 nucleotides: TGTGCCAGCAGTTTAAGGGGTGACAGGGGCCCGAGGGAGCAGTACTTC. Translation gives CASSLRGDRGPREQYF.

This chain links TRBV9 with TRBJ2-1, with 14 bases lining up with TRBD2. The trim removed 3 bases at V and 6 bases at J, leaving 8 bases unmatched. The CDR3 is made up of 17 amino acids. Per the germline V gene, CDR1 is SGDLS and CDR2 is YYNGEE. The DNA of the CDR3 is TGTGCCAGCAGCGGGGCCCCGGGACTAGCGGGAGTCAATGAGCAGTTCTTC. It yields the protein CASSGAPGLAGVNEQFF.

This chain uses TRBV5-5 with TRBJ1-3; D is perhaps TRBD1 (5 bases). The V end lost 7 bases, the J end lost 7 bases, and 18 bases lay between the germline ends. The CDR3 is 14 residues long. Germline lookup yields CDR1 SGHKS and CDR2 YYEKEE (reference sequence). CDR3 in amino acids: CASSTGDRSNTIYF. For the CDR3, the DNA is TGTGCCAGCTCTACGGGGGATCGGTCGAACACCATATATTTT.